One and the same sample provided the 20 T cell receptor beta chains below, sequenced in a study of T-cell reconstitution after alpha-beta-depleted transplantation in children. The TCRbeta library was prepared with unique molecular identifiers. MiXCR was run by TCRdb on the PCR reads, yielding one entry per CDR3 protein. The sample shows about 70,000 distinct CDR3 sequences, roughly 11% of them seen only once. The input for sequencing was PBMCs, taken before TCRalphabeta/CD19-depleted stem cell transplant. All receptors derive from a boy aged 5-17 years with acute myeloid leukemia, due to receive a stem cell transplant.

In its sample, this clonotype was seen many times. The chain employs TRBV5-1 and TRBJ2-5; TRBD2 aligns across 15 bases. V dropped 4 bases and J dropped 7; count of bases not matched to a gene: 2. The CDR3 is 14 residues long. Per germline, CDR1 SGHRS and CDR2 YFSETQ. CDR3 region: CASSPGLAGGTQYF. The CDR3 bases are TGCGCCAGCAGCCCGGGACTAGCGGGGGGGACCCAGTACTTC.

V is TRBV19 and J is TRBJ1-2; D might be TRBD1 (5 bases). The ends were cut back, 11 bases at V and 7 bases at J, with 20 bases in the middle. The CDR3 spans 13 residues. Germline values: CDR1 LNHDA, CDR2 SQIVND (reference sequence). CDR3 amino acids: CASQYRGRSGYTF. For the CDR3, the DNA is TGTGCCTCACAATACCGGGGGAGAAGTGGCTACACCTTC.

There are many counts of this clonotype. The chain uses TRBV3-1 and TRBJ2-7; D is uncertain. The V gene's germline CDR1 is LGHDT and CDR2 YNNKEL (reference sequence). This CDR3 comprises 13 residues. V dropped 6 bases and J dropped 3 bases, with 12 bases sitting between them. CDR3 in amino acids: CASRASVNYEQYF. For the CDR3, the DNA is TGTGCCAGCAGGGCAAGCGTAAACTACGAGCAGTACTTC.

This clonotype showed up just a few times. The rearrangement links TRBV15 to TRBJ1-4; no reliable D call. The CDR3 covers 16 residues. CDR1 is LNHNV, CDR2 YYDKDF, per germline (reference sequence). V gave up 1 base and J gave up 8 bases, with 17 bases separating them. CDR3 sequence: CATSRAKALIGEKLFF. In nucleotides, the CDR3 is TGTGCCACCAGCAGAGCCAAGGCCCTCATCGGCGAAAAACTGTTTTTT.

This clonotype came up many times. CDR3 protein: CASLGGPTDTQYF. In DNA, the CDR3 is TGTGCCAGCCTCGGCGGGCCCACAGATACGCAGTATTTT. The chain couples TRBV6-6 to TRBJ2-3, with D possibly TRBD2 on 5 matching bases. The CDR3 runs to 13 residues. The germline V gene encodes CDR1 MNHNY and CDR2 SVGAGI (reference sequence). The V and J ends lost 8 bases and 2 bases respectively, with 11 bases between them.

This clonotype was counted at least ten times. The chain carries TRBV4-2 and TRBJ2-3, with 7 bases identical to TRBD2. Unmatched junction bases numbered 2, after V lost 4 bases and J lost 4 bases. CDR3 length equals 13 residues. Germline V gene sequence: CDR1 LGHNA, CDR2 YNFKEQ. CDR3 sequence (DNA): TGTGCCAGCAGCCTTGCGGGGGCAGATACGCAGTATTTT. Amino acid sequence: CASSLAGADTQYF.

Notes on this clonotype: A much larger clone sits a single nucleotide away, making a read error possible. This chain uses TRBV11-1 with TRBJ2-3; no reliable D call. In germline, CDR1 is SGHAT, CDR2 FQDESV (reference sequence). This CDR3 is 14 amino acids long. CDR3 loop: CSSSRISYTDTQYF. The CDR3 coding sequence is TGTTCCAGCAGCCGCATAAGCTACACAGATACGCAGTATTTT.

This clonotype was seen ten or more times. This chain links TRBV29-1 with TRBJ1-2; D unclear. The CDR3 length is 11 residues. The V and J ends lost 4 bases and 4 bases respectively, with 7 bases between them. Germline lookup yields CDR1 SQVTM and CDR2 ANQGSEA. The CDR3 spells CSVVAGYGYTF. The DNA for the CDR3 is TGCAGCGTTGTCGCGGGCTATGGCTACACCTTC.

The sample holds many counts of this clonotype. The chain combines TRBV29-1 with TRBJ2-5; 7 nucleotides agree with TRBD2. The CDR3 is 13 amino acids. Germline V gene lookup returns CDR1 SQVTM and CDR2 ANQGSEA. The V and J ends lost 6 bases and 7 bases, in that order; junction bases with no gene match: 11. CDR3 sequence reads: CSVDLTSPGTQYF. The CDR3 DNA reads as TGCAGCGTGGATTTGACTAGCCCTGGGACCCAGTACTTC.

This clonotype was counted at least ten times. This chain joins TRBV6-5 and TRBJ1-2; D not resolved. Per germline, CDR1 MNHEY and CDR2 SVGAGI. The V gene lost 5 bases and the J gene lost 7 bases, with 14 bases spanning the gap. The CDR3 is made up of 13 amino acids. CDR3 loop: CASSPGPSRGYTF. The CDR3 DNA is TGTGCCAGCAGTCCAGGCCCCTCCCGTGGCTACACCTTC.

This clonotype was detected ten times or more. The chain combines TRBV9 with TRBJ2-2, with TRBD2 identical over 9 bases. The CDR3 covers 15 residues. V lost 1 base to trimming and J lost 5 bases; unmatched junction nucleotides: 3. Germline CDR1 SGDLS, CDR2 YYNGEE. In DNA form, the CDR3 reads TGTGCCAGCAGCGTATCACTAGCGGGTACCGGGGAGCTGTTTTTT. Translation gives CASSVSLAGTGELFF.

The chain recombines TRBV7-9 with TRBJ1-1, with 7 nucleotides matching TRBD1. The CDR3 contains 14 residues. Germline V gene data show CDR1 as SEHNR and CDR2 as FQNEAQ (reference sequence). J gave up 0 bases and V 3 bases, and 1 base lay outside the gene matches. The CDR3 is CASSLDRLNTEAFF. The CDR3 DNA follows: TGTGCCAGCAGCTTGGACAGGCTGAACACTGAAGCTTTCTTT. Filled out from reference TRBV7-9 and TRBJ1-1, the complete variable domain reads DTGVSQNPRHKITKRGQNVTFRCDPISEHNRLYWYRQTLGQGPEFLTYFQNEAQLEKSRLLSDRFSAERPKGSFSTLEIQRTEQGDSAMYLCASSLDRLNTEAFFGQGTRLTVV.

At least ten counts were recorded for this clonotype. V is TRBV12-3 or TRBV12-4 and J is TRBJ1-5; weak D call: TRBD1 (6 bases). V lost 3 bases to trimming and J lost 2 bases, with 14 bases between them. The CDR3 totals 16 residues. The CDR3, as DNA: TGTGCCAGCAGTTTGAGGGGGGGAGAAGGCAATCAGCCCCAGCATTTT. Translated, it gives CASSLRGGEGNQPQHF.

This clonotype was recorded many times. The gene calls are TRBV12-3 or TRBV12-4 and TRBJ2-5; D may be TRBD2 (5 bases). The length of the CDR3 is 13 residues. V was shortened by 5 bases and J by 6 bases, with 13 bases between the two germline ends. This CDR3 is CASSIPDGKTQYF. Here the CDR3 DNA reads TGTGCCAGCAGTATACCGGACGGGAAGACCCAGTACTTC.

The table lists this clonotype with many counts. The rearrangement joins TRBV5-6 to TRBJ2-7; weak D call: TRBD1 (6 bases). This CDR3 spans 13 amino acids. CDR1 and CDR2 from the germline V gene are SGHDT and YYEEEE. Trimming cost V 4 bases and J 2 bases, with 10 bases left between them. CDR3 amino acids: CASSRTVPYEQYV. In DNA, the CDR3 is TGTGCCAGCAGCAGGACAGTTCCCTACGAGCAGTACGTC.

The rearrangement uses TRBV9 and TRBJ1-3; possibly TRBD1 for D (5 bases). Germline V lookup: CDR1 SGDLS, CDR2 YYNGEE. The CDR3 is 18 residues long. Trimming cost V 4 bases and J 2 bases, with 22 bases left between them. The CDR3 DNA follows: TGTGCCAGCAGCCCCTTCCGATCGGGGACCATGCCTGGAAACACCATATATTTT. This gives the protein CASSPFRSGTMPGNTIYF.

J is TRBJ2-7 and V is TRBV30; D not certain. CDR3 length equals 12 residues. Trimming shortened V by 0 bases and J by 3 bases, and 6 bases separated the two germline ends. Germline V gene sequence: CDR1 GTSNPN, CDR2 SVGIG (reference sequence). The CDR3 DNA follows: TGTGCCTGGAGTGTTCGCGTCTACGAGCAGTACTTC. Its protein is CAWSVRVYEQYF.

This clonotype was counted a few times. The V call is TRBV20-1, the J call TRBJ2-4, with TRBD2 matching over 12 bases. There are 17 residues in the CDR3. Trimming at V came to 8 bases and at J to 0 bases, leaving 11 bases not matched to a gene. Germline CDR1 reads DFQATT; CDR2 reads SNEGSKA (reference sequence). DNA for the CDR3: TGCAGTACCCCTACTAGCGGGAGGCCCCAAGCCAAAAACATTCAGTACTTC. It translates to CSTPTSGRPQAKNIQYF.

The table lists this clonotype with many counts. This chain joins TRBV10-3 and TRBJ2-1; TRBD1 might be the D (5 bases). This CDR3 comprises 17 residues. The germline V gene encodes CDR1 ENHRY and CDR2 SYGVKD. With 4 bases removed from V and 0 bases from J, the gap between germline ends came to 16 bases. The CDR3 sequence is CAISGALGVSSYNEQFF. CDR3 nucleotides: TGTGCCATCAGTGGAGCCCTAGGGGTAAGCTCCTACAATGAGCAGTTCTTC.

V is TRBV9 and J is TRBJ1-6; D gene unclear. CDR3 size: 16 residues. V lost 2 bases to trimming and J lost 4 bases, with 13 bases between them. The germline V gene has CDR1 SGDLS and CDR2 YYNGEE. The CDR3 loop is CASSVSPQLYNSPLHF. As DNA, the CDR3 is TGTGCCAGCAGCGTTAGCCCCCAGCTGTATAATTCACCCCTCCACTTT.